This T cell receptor beta chain stems from a study of blood T cell repertoires in COVID-19. CDR1 MNHNY and CDR2 SVGAGI come from the germline V gene (reference sequence). This CDR3 comprises 12 residues. V was trimmed by 8 bases and J by 10 bases, leaving 15 bases between them. Using immunoSEQ multiplex PCR, the repertoire was profiled, and TCRdb retains in-frame clones only, with some absent. The sample has some 120,000 clones, around 88% seen once; the top ten hold about 1%. The sample was peripheral blood. This clonotype was sampled from a woman between 45 and 60 years old with active or convalescent COVID-19. This rearrangement joins TRBV6-6 to TRBJ2-1; D remains ambiguous. CDR3 nucleotide sequence: TGTGCCAGCCGTCTTGGGCTTCGGGAGCAGTTCTTC. Protein: CASRLGLREQFF.